The following is a T cell receptor (beta chain) sequence with its context. This entry comes from a study of T cell changes during pregnancy in multiple sclerosis. The repertoire was sequenced with immunoSEQ multiplex PCR; TCRdb's copy has only in-frame clones and lacks some. Among some 70,000 clones listed, 90% to 95% were seen once. The germline V gene encodes CDR1 MRHNA and CDR2 SNTAGT. Losses at the gene ends were 8 bases for V and 2 bases for J; bases not matched to a gene: 14. The CDR3 runs to 17 residues. This chain connects TRBV6-4 to TRBJ2-3, with 9 bases identical to TRBD2. This sequence originates from a female donor in good health, enrolled as a control in a pregnancy study. Source: CD4+ T cells from peripheral blood mononuclear cells, taken in the third trimester of pregnancy. The CDR3 DNA is TGTGCCAGCCGCCCTGACGCGGGGGGGCGAGACACAGATACGCAGTATTTT. This sequence encodes CASRPDAGGRDTDTQYF.